The 14 T cell receptor beta chains below were found in one sample sequenced in a study of metastatic and nonmetastatic thyroid tumors. TCRdb re-called the PCR reads through MiXCR. The sample includes 20,000 or so clones, about 11% of them seen just once. Thyroid surgery had not been preceded by any treatment in any patient. The sequencing sample was made of blood. The receptors come from a female donor with papillary thyroid cancer or a benign thyroid nodule (not recorded which). Some clones in this sample may be carry-over from other donors' samples.

This clone was seen a handful of times. The chain is built from TRBV19 and TRBJ2-2; D not certain. The CDR3 runs to 14 residues. V was trimmed by 3 bases and J by 1 base, leaving 6 bases between them. Germline-derived CDR1 and CDR2 are LNHDA and SQIVND (reference sequence). CDR3 bases: TGTGCCAGTAGTATCGATAGGAACACCGGGGAGCTGTTTTTT. Translation gives CASSIDRNTGELFF.

This clone was seen at least ten times. Being one base from a much bigger clone, this may be a read error. Without the conserved terminal phenylalanine or tryptophan, this CDR3 likely stems from a read error. The chain is built from TRBV12-3 or TRBV12-4 and TRBJ2-5; no clear D gene. CDR3 length: 13 amino acids. Trimming removed 4 bases at V and 4 bases at J, with 10 bases between. The CDR3 protein is CASSWPPTETQYS. The CDR3 DNA reads as TGTGCCAGCAGTTGGCCTCCGACAGAGACCCAGTACTCC.

This clone was seen many times. The chain joins TRBV11-2 to TRBJ2-7, with 9 bases lining up with TRBD1. The CDR3 has 16 residues. The junction had 8 bases not matched to a gene; V was cut back by 0 bases and J by 5 bases. The germline V gene encodes CDR1 SGHAT and CDR2 FQNNGV. The CDR3 sequence: CASSLEMGQGAHEQYF. The DNA of the CDR3 is TGTGCCAGCAGCTTAGAGATGGGACAGGGCGCCCACGAGCAGTACTTC.

This clone was observed many times. The chain uses TRBV7-9 and TRBJ2-3; weak D call: TRBD2 (5 bases). Trimming stripped 6 bases from V and 1 base from J, with 14 bases between. The CDR3 is made up of 15 amino acids. Germline loops: CDR1 SEHNR, CDR2 FQNEAQ (reference sequence). The DNA for the CDR3 is TGTGCCAGCAGTTCCAGTCTGAGGGGCACAGATACGCAGTATTTT. It is translated as CASSSSLRGTDTQYF.

The chain recombines TRBV6-1 with TRBJ2-7; TRBD1 is a possible D gene (6 bases). The V gene lost 8 bases and the J gene lost 1 base, with 18 bases spanning the gap. This CDR3 contains 15 residues. Per germline, CDR1 MNHNS and CDR2 SASEGT. The CDR3 DNA is TGTGCCAGCGCGCTCACCGGGACATGTTCCTACGAGCAGTACTTC. Translation gives CASALTGTCSYEQYF.

This clone was picked up many times. The chain employs TRBV7-2 and TRBJ2-5; TRBD1 aligns across 7 bases. Germline V gene data show CDR1 as SGHTA and CDR2 as FQGNSA. This CDR3 is built from 10 residues. Trimming at V came to 8 bases and at J to 9 bases, leaving 3 bases not matched to a gene. The CDR3 DNA follows: TGTGCCAGCCGTCAGGGGGCCCAGTACTTC. Amino acids: CASRQGAQYF.

The rearrangement links TRBV6-4 to TRBJ2-3; D is undetermined. Looked up from germline, CDR1 is MRHNA and CDR2 is SNTAGT. Trimming took off 5 bases at V and 3 bases at J, with 12 bases between the two ends. This CDR3 region has 14 residues. The CDR3 sequence: CASSSIDETDTQYF. The CDR3, as DNA: TGTGCCAGCAGTTCTATCGACGAGACAGATACGCAGTATTTT.

This clone was counted many times. This chain uses TRBV7-9 with TRBJ2-1; tentative D call: TRBD1 (6 bases). The CDR3 length is 15 residues. V was trimmed by 5 bases and J by 7 bases, leaving 18 bases between them. Per the germline V gene, CDR1 is SEHNR and CDR2 is FQNEAQ (reference sequence). CDR3 in amino acids: CASSTGGWAGNEQFF. CDR3 coding DNA: TGTGCCAGCAGCACTGGGGGCTGGGCTGGGAATGAGCAGTTCTTC.

This clone was picked up many times. The genes are TRBV19 and TRBJ2-2; 8 nucleotides match TRBD2. This CDR3 has 15 amino acids. Germline V gene lookup returns CDR1 LNHDA and CDR2 SQIVND (reference sequence). The J segment lost 6 bases and the V segment lost 5 bases, leaving 8 bases of the junction unmatched. The CDR3 spells CASSPSAGVPGELFF. For the CDR3, the DNA is TGTGCCAGTAGTCCCTCAGCGGGAGTACCCGGGGAGCTGTTTTTT.

With regard to this clone: One end of the junction does not line up with germline, which may come from a read error. V and J are TRBV24-1 and TRBJ2-1; D is unresolved. Germline assignment: CDR1 KGHDR and CDR2 SFDVKD. There are 15 residues in the CDR3. The CDR3 spells CATSDLERDSNEQFF. The CDR3 bases are TGTGCAACCAGTGACTTAGAAAGGGATAGCAATGAGCAGTTCTTC.

In its sample, this clone was seen many times. This chain connects TRBV7-8 to TRBJ2-1, with a weak D call TRBD2 (5 bases). Germline V gene sequence: CDR1 SGHVS, CDR2 FQNEAQ. V was clipped by 5 bases and J by 8 bases, with 16 bases between them. There are 14 residues in the CDR3. In nucleotides, the CDR3 is TGTGCCAGCAGCCTCGCCGGGGAGAGGGATGAGCAGTTCTTC. Protein product: CASSLAGERDEQFF.

Worth noting for this clone: This may stem from a read error, because a much larger clone lies one nucleotide away. This sequence joins TRBV20-1 and TRBJ2-3, with D unresolved. CDR3 length: 14 amino acids. The germline V and J ends were trimmed by 3 bases and 7 bases, with 17 bases remaining between them. Germline V lookup: CDR1 DFQATT, CDR2 SNEGSKA (reference sequence). This CDR3 is CSASRDLTAYTQYF. The CDR3 DNA sequence: TGCAGTGCTAGTAGGGATCTTACCGCATATACGCAGTATTTT.

This clone showed up many times. CDR3 nucleotide sequence: TGTGCCAGCTCAAGGGACAGAAACTACGAGCAGTACTTC. This sequence encodes CASSRDRNYEQYF. The V and J genes are TRBV18 and TRBJ2-7, with TRBD1 matching 7 bases. The CDR3 loop spans 13 amino acids. The V gene end was trimmed by 5 bases and the J gene end by 3 bases; junction bases not matched to a gene: 4. CDR1 is KGHSH and CDR2 is LQKENI in the germline V gene.

The sample holds a few counts of this clone. Within the sample, other DNA sequences also encode this same CDR3. This sequence joins TRBV18 and TRBJ2-1; a possible D gene is TRBD2 (6 bases). The CDR3 covers 16 residues. Germline assignment: CDR1 KGHSH and CDR2 LQKENI. The ends were cut back, 2 bases at V and 2 bases at J, with 13 bases in the middle. The CDR3 reads CASSPSGGRTYNEQFF. In nucleotides, the CDR3 is TGTGCCAGCTCACCATCCGGGGGAAGAACCTACAATGAGCAGTTCTTC.